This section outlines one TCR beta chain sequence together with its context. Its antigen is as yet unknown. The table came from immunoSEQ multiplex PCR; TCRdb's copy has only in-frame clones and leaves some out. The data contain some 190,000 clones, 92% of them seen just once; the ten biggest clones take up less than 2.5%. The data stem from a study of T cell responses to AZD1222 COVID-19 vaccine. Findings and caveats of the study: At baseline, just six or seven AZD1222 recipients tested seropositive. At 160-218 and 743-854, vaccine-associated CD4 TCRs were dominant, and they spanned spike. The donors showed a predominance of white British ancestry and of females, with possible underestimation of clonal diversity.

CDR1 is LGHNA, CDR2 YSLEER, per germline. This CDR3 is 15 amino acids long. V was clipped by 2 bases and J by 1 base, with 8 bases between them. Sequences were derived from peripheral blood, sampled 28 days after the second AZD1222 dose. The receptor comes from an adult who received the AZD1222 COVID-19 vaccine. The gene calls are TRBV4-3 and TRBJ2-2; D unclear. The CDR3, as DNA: TGCGCCAGCAGCCAAAACTGGGAGAACACCGGGGAGCTGTTTTTT. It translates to CASSQNWENTGELFF.